The entry below gives a single TCR beta chain sequence along with its context. Its specificity is unknown. The data stem from a study of shared clonotypes between healthy human individuals. Study-level points and caveats: Shared clonotypes: about 4.6% naive CD4, around 4% naive CD8, around 2.2% memory CD4, about 0.4% memory CD8.

Everyone who donated was a Caucasian adult who lived in Nashville, Tennessee. V was pared by 5 bases and J by 5 bases, with 18 bases between. The CDR3 is 15 amino acids. The germline gives CDR1 SGHTA, CDR2 FQGNSA. Researchers ran the assay at a deep level. The data were produced by immunoSEQ multiplex PCR, yet TCRdb's version contains in-frame clones alone and is incomplete. The sample gives approximately 2.5 million clones, around nine tenths of which show up once; about 0.13% is in the top ten. V is TRBV7-2 and J is TRBJ2-5, with D maybe TRBD2 (5 bases). Sequencing input: naive CD4+ T cells sorted from blood. Subset indicated: CD45RA+ positively selected. The source of this sequence is a man between 18 and 35 years old in good health. CDR3 protein: CASSMGARRWETQYF. The CDR3 coding sequence is TGTGCCAGCAGCATGGGCGCCCGGAGGTGGGAGACCCAGTACTTC.